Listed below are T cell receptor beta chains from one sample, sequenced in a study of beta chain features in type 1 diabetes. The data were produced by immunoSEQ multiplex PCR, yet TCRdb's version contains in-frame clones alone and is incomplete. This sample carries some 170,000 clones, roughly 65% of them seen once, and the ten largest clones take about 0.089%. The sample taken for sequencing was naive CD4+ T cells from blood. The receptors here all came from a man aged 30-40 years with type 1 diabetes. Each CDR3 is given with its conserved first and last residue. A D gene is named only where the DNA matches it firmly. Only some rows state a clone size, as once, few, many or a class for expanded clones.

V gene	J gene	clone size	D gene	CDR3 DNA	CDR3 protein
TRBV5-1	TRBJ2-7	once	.	TGCGCCAGCAGCTCGGAGATAGAGCAGTACTTC	CASSSEIEQYF
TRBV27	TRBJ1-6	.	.	TGTGCCAGCAGTATCGGGGCGCCTCCCGGGAGTTCACCCCTCCACTTT	CASSIGAPPGSSPLHF
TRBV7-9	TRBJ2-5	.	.	TGTGCCACCTCCGAACTGGGGTCCGGGACCCAGTACTTC	CATSELGSGTQYF
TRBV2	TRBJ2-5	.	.	TGTGCCAGCAGTGAAGTTCGGCAAGAGACCCAGTACTTC	CASSEVRQETQYF
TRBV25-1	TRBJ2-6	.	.	TGTGCCAGCAGTGACCTTGGAGGCTCTGGGGCCAACGTCCTGACTTTC	CASSDLGGSGANVLTF
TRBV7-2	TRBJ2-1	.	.	TGTGCCAGCAGCTTAGAACCGAGCTCCTACAATGAGCAGTTCTTC	CASSLEPSSYNEQFF
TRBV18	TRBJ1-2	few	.	TGTGCCAGCTCAGACAGCGCGGGCTACACCTTC	CASSDSAGYTF
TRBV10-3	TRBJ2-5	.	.	TGTGCCATCAGTGAGTTAAGGGACCTTCAAGAGACCCAGTACTTC	CAISELRDLQETQYF
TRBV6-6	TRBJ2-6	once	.	TGTGCCAGCACTCGAAGAGGGACCTCTGGGGCCAACGTCCTGACTTTC	CASTRRGTSGANVLTF
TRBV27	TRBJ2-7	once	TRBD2	TGTGCCAGCAGTTCCCTGGGACTAGGTTCCTACGAGCAGTACTTC	CASSSLGLGSYEQYF
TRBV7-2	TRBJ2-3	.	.	TGTGCCAGCAGCGCTCAAGCAGATACGCAGTATTTT	CASSAQADTQYF
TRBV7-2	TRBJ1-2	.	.	TGTGCCAGCAGCACAGTACAGGCGGACTATGGCTACACCTTC	CASSTVQADYGYTF
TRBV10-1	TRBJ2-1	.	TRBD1	TGCGCCACCTCTGCCGGGACAGGGGCCAATGAGCAGTTCTTC	CATSAGTGANEQFF
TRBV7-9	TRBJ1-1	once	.	TGTGCCAGCAGCTTTGGGACAACGAACACTGAAGCTTTCTTT	CASSFGTTNTEAFF